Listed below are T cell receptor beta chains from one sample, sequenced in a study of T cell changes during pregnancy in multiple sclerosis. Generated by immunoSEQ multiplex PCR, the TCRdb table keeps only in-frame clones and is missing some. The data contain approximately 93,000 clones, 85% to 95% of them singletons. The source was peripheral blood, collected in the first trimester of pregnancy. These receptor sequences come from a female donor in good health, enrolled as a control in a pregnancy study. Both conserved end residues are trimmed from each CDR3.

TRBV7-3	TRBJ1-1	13	ASSLKEGRGTEAF
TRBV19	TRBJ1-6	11	ASSTGERSPLH
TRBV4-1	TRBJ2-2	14	ASSQGNRANTGELF
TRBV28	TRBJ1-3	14	ASRVGGDFSGNTIY
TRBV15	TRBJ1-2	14	ATSRDDRGTNYGYT
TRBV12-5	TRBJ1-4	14	ASGLVRDRAWEKLF
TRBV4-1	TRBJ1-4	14	ASSQDGGGLNEKLF
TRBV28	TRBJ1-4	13	ASSLASGKVEKLF
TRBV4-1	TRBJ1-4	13	ASSQEPTVNEKLF
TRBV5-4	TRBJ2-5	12	ASSLDRSQETQY
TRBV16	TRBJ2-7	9	ASSPKLEQY
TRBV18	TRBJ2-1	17	ASSPLTGYDTSSYNEQF
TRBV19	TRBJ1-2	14	ASSTGQSRQGYGYT
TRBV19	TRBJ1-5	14	ASSISSRGLVQPQH
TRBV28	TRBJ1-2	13	ASSRGSTGSYGYT
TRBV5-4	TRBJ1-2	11	ASSRFGGKGYT
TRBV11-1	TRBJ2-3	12	ASSRGSGGDTQY
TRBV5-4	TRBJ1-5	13	ASSLDRGINQPQH
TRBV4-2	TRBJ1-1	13	ASSQEPGVNTEAF
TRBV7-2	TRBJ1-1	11	ASSLADRTEAF
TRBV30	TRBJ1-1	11	ALIPESDTEAF
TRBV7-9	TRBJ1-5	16	ASSLGGQGTPSNQPQH
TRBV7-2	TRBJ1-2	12	ASSPRTVNYGYT
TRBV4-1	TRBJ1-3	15	ASSQGPTPGAGNTIY
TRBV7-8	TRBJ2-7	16	ASRPYRTDLHLSYEQY
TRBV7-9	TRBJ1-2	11	ASSQGQAGGYT
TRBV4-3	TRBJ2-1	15	ASSQVPASGGSDEQF